This T cell receptor (beta chain) was identified during a study of T cells in narcolepsy. Measured with immunoSEQ multiplex PCR; TCRdb has only the in-frame clones, and not every one. The data contain over 25,000 clones, roughly nine tenths of them singletons. This CDR3 spans 14 amino acids. Germline loops: CDR1 SGHVS, CDR2 FQNEAQ. V trimming: 5 bases; J trimming: 4 bases; junction bases outside the gene matches: 5. Whole-study results and caveats: Blood of same and different patients, but not healthy controls, reportedly held recurring autoreactive clonotypes. Autoreactive clone sequences were missing from some blood memory CD4+ repertoires.

As for this clone: Its antigen is currently unknown.

This receptor was obtained from a human donor with narcolepsy. The specimen sequenced was CD45RA- memory CD4+ T cells from PBMCs. The chain has TRBV7-8 and TRBJ2-3; TRBD1 agrees at 8 bases. CDR3 coding DNA: TGTGCCAGCAGCAAGGACAGGGCGGCAGATACGCAGTATTTT. Translated, it gives CASSKDRAADTQYF.